A single sample gave rise to the 18 T cell receptor beta chains below, sequenced in a study of read filtering for tumor transcriptome and immune sequencing. The library was built from around 0.4 ug RNA with molecular barcoded adaptors for alpha/delta and beta/gamma chains. A single record per CDR3 protein comes from TCRdb applying MiXCR to the reads. The repertoire holds under 25,000 distinct CDR3 sequences, roughly 13% seen once, with about 70% in the top ten. The material sequenced was a population of CD138-negative cells sorted from bone marrow. All receptors come from a donor aged 40 or older with multiple myeloma.

This clonotype occurred many times. One end of the junction fails to match germline, which may point to a read error. This chain joins TRBV7-3 and TRBJ2-1; D unresolved. The germline V gene encodes CDR1 SGHTA and CDR2 FQGTGA. The CDR3 is 16 residues long. The CDR3 sequence: CASSSATTGSYNGQFF. As DNA, the CDR3 is TGTGCCAGCAGCTCGGCCACGACGGGCTCCTACAATGGGCAGTTCTTC.

This clonotype has ten or more counts. The J gene is TRBJ1-6, the V gene TRBV20-1; 7 nucleotides agree with TRBD1. Germline V gives CDR1 DFQATT, CDR2 SNEGSKA (reference sequence). Losses at the gene ends were 6 bases for V and 5 bases for J; bases not matched to a gene: 16. The length of the CDR3 is 17 residues. The CDR3 region has the DNA TGCAGTGCCCTCATTGGAGGGATCAGGGGGGATAATTCACCCCTCCACTTT. This sequence encodes CSALIGGIRGDNSPLHF.

This clonotype has just a few counts. The rearrangement uses TRBV20-1 and TRBJ1-1; D gene unclear. The V and J ends lost 6 bases and 1 base respectively, with 9 bases between them. Looked up from germline, CDR1 is DFQATT and CDR2 is SNEGSKA (reference sequence). This CDR3 has 12 residues. CDR3 protein: CSAPMGNTEAFF. In nucleotides, the CDR3 is TGCAGTGCCCCGATGGGGAACACTGAAGCTTTCTTT.

In this sample, this clonotype turned up many times. The chain employs TRBV27 and TRBJ1-1; weak D call: TRBD1 (6 bases). This CDR3 region has 14 residues. Trimming stripped 5 bases from V and 3 bases from J, with 13 bases between. Germline values: CDR1 MNHEY, CDR2 SMNVEV (reference sequence). The chain's CDR3 is CASSIASGDTEAFF. The CDR3 DNA reads as TGTGCCAGCAGTATAGCCTCAGGGGACACTGAAGCTTTCTTT.

This clonotype was found many times. The chain employs TRBV2 and TRBJ2-5; 8 bases line up with TRBD2. The V and J ends lost 3 bases and 4 bases, in that order; junction bases with no gene match: 7. The germline CDR1 and CDR2 sequences are SNHLY and FYNNEI. The CDR3 sequence is 15 residues long. The CDR3 nucleotides are TGTGCCAGCAGTGAGAAGTCCGGGAGGGCAGAGACCCAGTACTTC. This translates into CASSEKSGRAETQYF.

This clonotype was counted at least ten times. The chain recombines TRBV29-1 with TRBJ2-5; 8 bases align to TRBD1. V lost 2 bases and J lost 0; bases outside the gene matches: 2. Germline CDR1 and CDR2: SQVTM and ANQGSEA. There are 14 residues in the CDR3. The DNA for the CDR3 is TGCAGCGTTGAAACAGGGGGTAACCAAGAGACCCAGTACTTC. It specifies CSVETGGNQETQYF.

The V call is TRBV27, the J call TRBJ2-7, with 8 positions matching TRBD2. Trimming at V came to 6 bases and at J to 5 bases, leaving 12 bases not matched to a gene. CDR3 size: 15 residues. CDR1 is MNHEY, CDR2 SMNVEV, per germline (reference sequence). CDR3 DNA sequence: TGTGCCAGCAGCTCCTCAGCGGGAGTTAAGCACGAGCAGTACTTC. This gives the protein CASSSSAGVKHEQYF.

Turning to this clonotype: A far larger clone is a single base away, which makes a read error likely. The J gene is TRBJ1-1, the V gene TRBV3-1; D gene uncertain. Germline lookup yields CDR1 LGHDT and CDR2 YNNKEL (reference sequence). The length of the CDR3 is 13 residues. In nucleotides, the CDR3 is TGTGCCCGCAGCCCCGGGTTGAACACTGAAGCTTTCTTT. Translating gives CARSPGLNTEAFF. The entire variable domain, with the rest obtained from reference TRBV3-1 and TRBJ1-1, is as follows: DTAVSQTPKYLVTQMGNDKSIKCEQNLGHDTMYWYKQDSKKFLKIMFSYNNKELIINETVPNRFSPKSPDKAHLNLHINSLELGDSAVYFCARSPGLNTEAFFGQGTRLTVV.

This clonotype was seen ten or more times. The chain employs TRBV24-1 and TRBJ2-5; a possible D gene is TRBD2 (6 bases). The CDR3 is 14 residues long. CDR1 is KGHDR, CDR2 SFDVKD, per germline. V dropped 7 bases and J dropped 2 bases, with 13 bases sitting between them. The CDR3 nucleotides are TGTGCCACCAGCCCTGCCGGGGGACAAGAGACCCAGTACTTC. This translates into CATSPAGGQETQYF.

This clonotype was detected many times. The chain has TRBV2 and TRBJ1-5; D call uncertain. The V end was cut by 6 bases, the J end by 1 base, with 19 bases between. Germline V gives CDR1 SNHLY, CDR2 FYNNEI. The CDR3 is 17 residues long. As DNA, the CDR3 is TGTGCCAGCAGGGGTTTTGGTCCGGGTAGAAGCAATCAGCCCCAGCATTTT. Its translation is CASRGFGPGRSNQPQHF.

This clonotype was observed many times. The rearrangement joins TRBV7-9 to TRBJ2-3; D may correspond to TRBD1 or TRBD2 (5 bases each). V was cut by 4 bases and J by 2 bases, with 7 bases left in between. Germline-derived CDR1 and CDR2 are SEHNR and FQNEAQ (reference sequence). This CDR3 spans 13 amino acids. CDR3 sequence (DNA): TGTGCCAGCAGCTGGGACCTCACAGATACGCAGTATTTT. Translated, it gives CASSWDLTDTQYF.

This clonotype has ten or more counts. The genes are TRBV11-2 and TRBJ2-7; 11 nucleotides match TRBD2. Trimming cost V 1 base and J 7 bases; bases outside gene matches: 12. The CDR3 is made up of 17 amino acids. Germline CDR1 SGHAT, CDR2 FQNNGV. CDR3 protein: CASSLGPELAGGGEQYF. The CDR3 DNA reads as TGTGCCAGCAGCTTAGGGCCCGAGCTAGCGGGAGGAGGGGAGCAGTACTTC.

The V and J genes are TRBV5-5 and TRBJ1-5; D gene ambiguous. CDR1 is SGHKS, CDR2 YYEKEE, per germline (reference sequence). There are 14 residues in the CDR3. V was clipped by 3 bases and J by 6 bases, with 13 bases between them. In DNA form, the CDR3 reads TGTGCCAGCAGCTATTCATCGGGGAGTCAGCCCCAGCATTTT. Protein sequence: CASSYSSGSQPQHF.

As concerns this clonotype: One base away lies a much larger clone, so this may be a sequencing read error. A read error is likely, as this CDR3 ends without the conserved phenylalanine or tryptophan. The CDR3: CASSLQGGGTEAFL. The CDR3 coding sequence is TGTGCCAGCAGTTTACAGGGGGGAGGCACTGAAGCTTTCCTT. The V gene is TRBV12-3 or TRBV12-4, the J gene TRBJ1-1, with TRBD1 identical over 7 bases. The V and J ends lost 2 bases and 4 bases, in that order; junction bases with no gene match: 4. The length of the CDR3 is 14 residues.

This clonotype is medium-sized (0.01 to 0.1%) in the sample. The chain carries TRBV9 and TRBJ2-1; 7 positions agree with TRBD1. CDR1 and CDR2 (germline): SGDLS, YYNGEE. With 4 bases clipped from V and 9 bases from J, the junction kept 13 bases outside the gene matches. This CDR3 is built from 15 residues. This chain's CDR3 is CASSTPSAYRGEQFF. The CDR3 nucleotides read TGTGCCAGCAGCACGCCGAGTGCGTACAGGGGTGAGCAGTTCTTC.

The table lists this clonotype with many counts. V is TRBV29-1 and J is TRBJ2-2; TRBD2 agrees at 10 bases. This CDR3 is built from 13 residues. The V and J ends lost 7 bases and 3 bases, in that order; junction bases with no gene match: 2. Germline CDR1 SQVTM, CDR2 ANQGSEA. CDR3 in DNA: TGCAGCGCCCTAGCGGGGGACACCGGGGAGCTGTTTTTT. This gives the protein CSALAGDTGELFF.

This clonotype was counted at least ten times. V and J are TRBV6-6 and TRBJ2-1, with TRBD2 matching over 10 bases. The germline V gene has CDR1 MNHNY and CDR2 SVGAGI (reference sequence). The CDR3 length is 14 residues. V gave up 8 bases and J gave up 8 bases; unmatched junction bases: 9. The CDR3 region is CASHSGRIVDEQFF. The CDR3 DNA follows: TGTGCCAGCCATAGCGGGAGGATTGTGGATGAGCAGTTCTTC.

Many counts were recorded for this clonotype. The genes are TRBV28 and TRBJ2-7; TRBD2 matches at 8 bases. V lost 4 bases to trimming and J lost 2 bases; unmatched junction nucleotides: 4. Germline V gene lookup returns CDR1 MDHEN and CDR2 SYDVKM. CDR3 size: 14 residues. CDR3 in amino acids: CASSSGGGAYEQYF. The CDR3 nucleotides read TGTGCCAGCAGTTCCGGGGGGGGGGCCTACGAGCAGTACTTC.